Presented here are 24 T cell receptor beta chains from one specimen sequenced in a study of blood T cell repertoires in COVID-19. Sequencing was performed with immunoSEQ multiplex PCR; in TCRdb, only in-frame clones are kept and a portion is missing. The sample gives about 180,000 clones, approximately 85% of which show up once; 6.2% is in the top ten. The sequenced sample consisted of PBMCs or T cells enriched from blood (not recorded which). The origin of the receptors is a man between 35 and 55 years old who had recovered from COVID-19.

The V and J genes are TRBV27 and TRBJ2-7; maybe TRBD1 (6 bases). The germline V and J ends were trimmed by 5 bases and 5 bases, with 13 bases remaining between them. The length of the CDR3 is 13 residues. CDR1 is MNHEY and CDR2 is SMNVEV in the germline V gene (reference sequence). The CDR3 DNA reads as TGTGCCAGCAGTGATTCAGGGGTCCACGAGCAGTACTTC. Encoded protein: CASSDSGVHEQYF.

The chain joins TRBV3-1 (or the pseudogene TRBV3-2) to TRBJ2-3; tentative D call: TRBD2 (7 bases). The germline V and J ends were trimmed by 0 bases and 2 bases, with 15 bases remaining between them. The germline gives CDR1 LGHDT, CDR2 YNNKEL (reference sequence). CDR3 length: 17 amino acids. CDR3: CASSQDWGGPDTDTQYF. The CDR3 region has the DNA TGTGCCAGCAGCCAAGATTGGGGGGGCCCCGACACAGATACGCAGTATTTT.

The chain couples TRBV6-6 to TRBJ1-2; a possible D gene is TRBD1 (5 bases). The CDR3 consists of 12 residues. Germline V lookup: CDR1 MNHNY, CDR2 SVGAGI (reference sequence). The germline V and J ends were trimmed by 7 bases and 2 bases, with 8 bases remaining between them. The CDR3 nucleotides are TGTGCCAGCACAGCAGGGAACTATGGCTACACCTTC. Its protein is CASTAGNYGYTF.

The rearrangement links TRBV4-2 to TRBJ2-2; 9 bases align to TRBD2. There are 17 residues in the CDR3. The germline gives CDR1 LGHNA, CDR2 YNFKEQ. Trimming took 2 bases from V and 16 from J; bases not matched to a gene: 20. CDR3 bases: TGTGCCAGCAGCCAAAAGGCCCGGGACAGCAGGACTAGCGATCAGTTTTTT. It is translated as CASSQKARDSRTSDQFF.

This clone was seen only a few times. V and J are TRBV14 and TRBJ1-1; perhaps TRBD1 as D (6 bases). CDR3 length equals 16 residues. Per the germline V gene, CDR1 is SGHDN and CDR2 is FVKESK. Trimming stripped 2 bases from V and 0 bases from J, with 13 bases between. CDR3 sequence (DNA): TGTGCCAGCAGCCAAAGACGACAGGTCATGAACACTGAAGCTTTCTTT. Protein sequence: CASSQRRQVMNTEAFF.

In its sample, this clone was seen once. As DNA, the CDR3 is TGTGCCACCAGTGATAAACAGTACACTGAAGCTTTCTTT. Translating it yields CATSDKQYTEAFF. This chain joins TRBV24-1 and TRBJ1-1; D unresolved. CDR3 length equals 13 residues. The germline gives CDR1 KGHDR, CDR2 SFDVKD. V lost 3 bases and J 3 bases, leaving 7 bases between the germline ends.

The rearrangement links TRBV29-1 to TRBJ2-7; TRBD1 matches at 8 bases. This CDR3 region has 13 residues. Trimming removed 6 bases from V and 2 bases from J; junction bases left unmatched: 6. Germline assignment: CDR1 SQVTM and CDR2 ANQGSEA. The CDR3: CSVAGTGTYEQYF. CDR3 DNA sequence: TGCAGCGTGGCCGGGACAGGTACCTACGAGCAGTACTTC.

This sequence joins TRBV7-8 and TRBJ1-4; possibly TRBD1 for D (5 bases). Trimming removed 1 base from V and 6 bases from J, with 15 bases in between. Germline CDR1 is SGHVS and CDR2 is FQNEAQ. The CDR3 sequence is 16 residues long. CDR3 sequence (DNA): TGTGCCAGCAGCTTAGAATTGGGCAGGGCGGATGAAAAACTGTTTTTT. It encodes CASSLELGRADEKLFF.

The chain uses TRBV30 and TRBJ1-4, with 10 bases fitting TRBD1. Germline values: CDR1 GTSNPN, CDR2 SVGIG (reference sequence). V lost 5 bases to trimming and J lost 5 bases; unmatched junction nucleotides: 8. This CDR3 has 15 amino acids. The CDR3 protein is CAWGLPGQGNEKLFF. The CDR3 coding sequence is TGTGCCTGGGGTCTCCCGGGACAGGGGAATGAAAAACTGTTTTTT.

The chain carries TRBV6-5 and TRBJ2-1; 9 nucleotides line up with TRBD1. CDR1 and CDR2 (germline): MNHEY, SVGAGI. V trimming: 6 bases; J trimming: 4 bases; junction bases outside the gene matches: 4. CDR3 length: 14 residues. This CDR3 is CASRRQGGYNEQFF. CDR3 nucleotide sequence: TGTGCCAGCAGACGACAGGGGGGATACAATGAGCAGTTCTTC.

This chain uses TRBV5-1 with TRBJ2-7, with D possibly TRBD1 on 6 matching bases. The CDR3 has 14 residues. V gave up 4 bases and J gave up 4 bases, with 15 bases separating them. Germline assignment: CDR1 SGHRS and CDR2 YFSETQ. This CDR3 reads CASSTSDRRYEQYF. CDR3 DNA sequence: TGCGCCAGCAGCACTTCCGACAGGCGATACGAGCAGTACTTC.

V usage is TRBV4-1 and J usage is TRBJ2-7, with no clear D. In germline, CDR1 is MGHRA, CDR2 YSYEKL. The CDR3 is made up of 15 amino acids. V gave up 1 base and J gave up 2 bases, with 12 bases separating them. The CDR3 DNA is TGCGCCAGCAGCCAAGTCCCAGATAAAACCTACGAGCAGTACTTC. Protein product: CASSQVPDKTYEQYF.

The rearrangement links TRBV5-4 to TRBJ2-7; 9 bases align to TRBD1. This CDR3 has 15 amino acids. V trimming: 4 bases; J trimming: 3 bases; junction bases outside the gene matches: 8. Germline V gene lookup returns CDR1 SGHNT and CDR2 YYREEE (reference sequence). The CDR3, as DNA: TGTGCCAGCAGCCCGGGACAGGGTTACGACTACGAGCAGTACTTC. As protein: CASSPGQGYDYEQYF.

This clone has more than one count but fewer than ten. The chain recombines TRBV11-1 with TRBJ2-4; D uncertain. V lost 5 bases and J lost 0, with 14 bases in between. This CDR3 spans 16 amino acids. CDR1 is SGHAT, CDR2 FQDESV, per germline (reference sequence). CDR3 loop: CASSMNRDLAKNIQYF. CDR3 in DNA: TGTGCCAGCAGCATGAACAGAGACCTAGCCAAAAACATTCAGTACTTC.

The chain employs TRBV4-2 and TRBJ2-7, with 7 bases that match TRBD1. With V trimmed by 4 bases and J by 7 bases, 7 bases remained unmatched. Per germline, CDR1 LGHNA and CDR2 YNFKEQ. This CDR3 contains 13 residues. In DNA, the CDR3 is TGTGCCAGCAGCCTAACAGGGGTTGAGGAGCAGTACTTC. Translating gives CASSLTGVEEQYF.

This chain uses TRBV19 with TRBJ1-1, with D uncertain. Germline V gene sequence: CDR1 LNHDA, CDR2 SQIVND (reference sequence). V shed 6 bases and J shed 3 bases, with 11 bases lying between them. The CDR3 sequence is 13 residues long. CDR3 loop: CASSVGGDTEAFF. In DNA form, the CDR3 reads TGTGCCAGTAGCGTGGGAGGAGACACTGAAGCTTTCTTT.

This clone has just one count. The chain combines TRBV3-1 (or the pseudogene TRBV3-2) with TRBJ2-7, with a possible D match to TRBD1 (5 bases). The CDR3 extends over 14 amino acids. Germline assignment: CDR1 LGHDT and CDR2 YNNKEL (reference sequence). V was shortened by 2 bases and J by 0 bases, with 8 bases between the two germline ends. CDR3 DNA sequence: TGTGCCAGCAGCCAACAGACAGTCTCCTACGAGCAGTACTTC. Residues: CASSQQTVSYEQYF.

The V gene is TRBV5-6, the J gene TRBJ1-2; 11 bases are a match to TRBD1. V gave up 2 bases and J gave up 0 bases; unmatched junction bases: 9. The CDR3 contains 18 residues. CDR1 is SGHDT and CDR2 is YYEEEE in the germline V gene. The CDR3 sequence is CASSFRGSDRGPNYGYTF. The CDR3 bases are TGTGCCAGCAGCTTTAGGGGTTCGGACAGGGGGCCTAACTATGGCTACACCTTC.

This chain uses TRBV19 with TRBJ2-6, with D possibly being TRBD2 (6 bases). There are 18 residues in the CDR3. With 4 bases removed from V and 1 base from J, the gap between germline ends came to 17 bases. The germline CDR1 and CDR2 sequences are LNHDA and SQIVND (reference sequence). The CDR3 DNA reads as TGTGCCAGTAGTACCTCAGGGAGGAAGACATCTGGGGCCAACGTCCTGACTTTC. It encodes CASSTSGRKTSGANVLTF.

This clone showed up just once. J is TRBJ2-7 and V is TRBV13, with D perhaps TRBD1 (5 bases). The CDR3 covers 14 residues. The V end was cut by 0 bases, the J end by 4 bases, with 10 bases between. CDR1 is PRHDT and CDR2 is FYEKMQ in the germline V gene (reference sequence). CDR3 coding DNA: TGTGCCAGCAGCTTAGGAGGGGAAAATTACGAGCAGTACTTC. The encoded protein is CASSLGGENYEQYF. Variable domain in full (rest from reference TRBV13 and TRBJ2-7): AAGVIQSPRHLIKEKRETATLKCYPIPRHDTVYWYQQGPGQDPQFLISFYEKMQSDKGSIPDRFSAQQFSDYHSELNMSSLELGDSALYFCASSLGGENYEQYFGPGTRLTVT.

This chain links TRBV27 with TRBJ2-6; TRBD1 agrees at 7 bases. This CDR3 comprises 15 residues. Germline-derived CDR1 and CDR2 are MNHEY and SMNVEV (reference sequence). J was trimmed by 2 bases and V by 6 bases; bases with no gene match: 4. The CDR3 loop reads CASRTGVAGANVLTF. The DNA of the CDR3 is TGTGCCAGCAGAACAGGGGTAGCTGGGGCCAACGTCCTGACTTTC.

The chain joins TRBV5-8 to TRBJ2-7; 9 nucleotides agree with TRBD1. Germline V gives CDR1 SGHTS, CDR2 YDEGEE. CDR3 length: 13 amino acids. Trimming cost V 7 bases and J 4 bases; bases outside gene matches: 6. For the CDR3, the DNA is TGTGCCAGCCCAAGGACAGGGGATTACGAGCAGTACTTC. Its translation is CASPRTGDYEQYF.

CDR3 residues: CATSPQGSGQPTDTQYF. Written as DNA, the CDR3 is TGTGCCACCAGCCCTCAAGGGTCCGGACAGCCCACAGATACGCAGTATTTT. This chain connects TRBV15 to TRBJ2-3; a possible D gene is TRBD1 (6 bases). The CDR3 runs 17 residues. V was trimmed by 5 bases and J by 2 bases, leaving 20 bases between them. Per the germline V gene, CDR1 is LNHNV and CDR2 is YYDKDF (reference sequence).

This chain's CDR3 is CASKKEGQVRNEQFF. CDR3 DNA sequence: TGTGCCAGCAAAAAAGAAGGACAGGTACGAAATGAGCAGTTCTTC. The J gene is TRBJ2-1, the V gene TRBV6-5; 7 bases are a match to TRBD1. V dropped 7 bases and J dropped 7; count of bases not matched to a gene: 13. The CDR3 sequence is 15 residues long. Per germline, CDR1 MNHEY and CDR2 SVGAGI.